This TCR beta chain is from a study (dated by TCRdb to the early 2010s). TCRdb lists the instrument as Illumina Genome Analyzer IIx. TCRdb redid the processing of the public reads, applying fastp at Q25 and MiXCR, and retained in-frame beta chains. Duplicate CDR3 protein sequences are folded into a single record with the most common DNA and genes. This sample holds about 15,000 distinct CDR3 sequences; around 35% were observed only once. 15% to 20% of the sample is in the top ten clones. Notes on this clonotype: What antigen it recognizes has not been identified. No base-level quality is on record; no much larger clone is a single base apart.

CDR1 and CDR2 are read off the germline V gene as KGHSH and LQKENI. V and J are trimmed by 4 bases and 1 base, and the gene matches miss 2 bases of the junction. The CDR3 holds 14 amino acids from the cysteine to the phenylalanine. Just the 42-base CDR3 DNA is kept, in frame starting at base 1. Sequencing was performed on blood. The receptor's source is a human donor. The V gene is TRBV18 and the J gene is TRBJ1-1; a stretch of 8 junction bases matches TRBD1. The DNA sequence is as follows: TGTGCCAGCTCACTTGGACAGGGGAACACTGAAGCTTTCTTT. Translated, this gives CASSLGQGNTEAFF.